Following are 4 T cell receptor beta chains from one sample sequenced in a study of beta chain features in type 1 diabetes. Study conclusions and caveats: Significant though moderate, a shortening of TCRB CDR3s appeared in all four CD4+ subsets of Type 1 diabetes patients.

Since all of the isolated RNA was reverse transcribed, expressed TCRB transcripts were what got sequenced. Profiling relied on immunoSEQ multiplex PCR, and the TCRdb table lists in-frame clones only, not all of them. The sample lists a few hundred thousand clones, about 14% occurring once. Antigens of these TCRs are unknown. The material sequenced was naive CD4+ T cells from blood. The source is a woman aged 18-29 years with type 1 diabetes.

The J gene is TRBJ2-6, the V gene TRBV28; TRBD2 matches 9 bases. Germline assignment: CDR1 MDHEN and CDR2 SYDVKM. The junction had 8 bases not matched to a gene; V was cut back by 5 bases and J by 0 bases. The CDR3 is 18 amino acids. The CDR3 coding sequence is TGTGCCAGCAGTCTACCGGGACTAGCACTCTCTGGGGCCAACGTCCTGACTTTC. It codes for CASSLPGLALSGANVLTF.

The chain employs TRBV4-3 and TRBJ2-2; 7 positions agree with TRBD2. V lost 0 bases to trimming and J lost 2 bases; unmatched junction nucleotides: 9. The CDR3 is 18 residues long. Germline CDR1 LGHNA, CDR2 YSLEER. The CDR3 bases are TGCGCCAGCAGCCAAGAAGGGGCAGCGGGGTTAAACACCGGGGAGCTGTTTTTT. It specifies CASSQEGAAGLNTGELFF.

This rearrangement joins TRBV7-9 to TRBJ2-3; TRBD1 might be the D (6 bases). The germline V gene has CDR1 SEHNR and CDR2 FQNEAQ (reference sequence). V shed 1 base and J shed 0 bases, with 8 bases lying between them. This CDR3 spans 15 amino acids. CDR3 loop: CASSLGTASTDTQYF. CDR3 coding DNA: TGTGCCAGCAGCTTAGGGACAGCTAGCACAGATACGCAGTATTTT.

The rearrangement joins TRBV7-9 to TRBJ2-1; 11 bases line up with TRBD1. Germline V CDR1 and CDR2: SEHNR, FQNEAQ (reference sequence). The CDR3 is made up of 15 amino acids. The V and J ends lost 3 bases and 4 bases, in that order; junction bases with no gene match: 2. For the CDR3, the DNA is TGTGCCAGCAGCTTCGGGACAGGGGGTTACAATGAGCAGTTCTTC. Protein sequence: CASSFGTGGYNEQFF.